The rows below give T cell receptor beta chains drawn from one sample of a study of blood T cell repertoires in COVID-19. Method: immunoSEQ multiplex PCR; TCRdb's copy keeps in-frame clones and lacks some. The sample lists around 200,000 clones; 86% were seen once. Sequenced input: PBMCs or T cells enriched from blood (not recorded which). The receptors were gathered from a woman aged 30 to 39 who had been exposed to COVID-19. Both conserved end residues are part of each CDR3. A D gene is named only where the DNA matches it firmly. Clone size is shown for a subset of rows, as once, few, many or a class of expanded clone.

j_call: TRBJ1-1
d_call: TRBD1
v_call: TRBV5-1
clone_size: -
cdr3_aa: CASSIGTGVNTEAFF
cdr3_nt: TGCGCCAGCAGCATAGGGACAGGGGTGAACACTGAAGCTTTCTTT

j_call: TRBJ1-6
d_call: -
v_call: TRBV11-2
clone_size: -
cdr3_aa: CASSFGESPLHF
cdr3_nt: TGTGCCAGCAGCTTTGGGGAGTCACCCCTCCACTTT

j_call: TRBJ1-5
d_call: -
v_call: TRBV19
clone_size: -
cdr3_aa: CASSIQGDSNQPQHF
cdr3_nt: TGTGCCAGTAGTATACAAGGGGATAGCAATCAGCCCCAGCATTTT

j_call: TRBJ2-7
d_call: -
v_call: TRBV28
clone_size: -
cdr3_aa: CASSTGSNYEQYF
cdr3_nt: TGTGCCAGTTCGACAGGATCTAATTACGAGCAGTACTTC

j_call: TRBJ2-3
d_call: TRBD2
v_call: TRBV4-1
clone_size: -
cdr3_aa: CASSHPGTMLSDTQYF
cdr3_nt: TGCGCCAGCAGCCATCCCGGGACTATGCTCTCAGATACGCAGTATTTT

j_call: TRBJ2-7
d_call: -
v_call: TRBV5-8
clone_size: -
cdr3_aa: CASRVEYEQYF
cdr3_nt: TGTGCCAGCAGGGTTGAGTACGAGCAGTACTTC

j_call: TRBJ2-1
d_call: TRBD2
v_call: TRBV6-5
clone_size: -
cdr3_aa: CASRSWTSGDYEQFF
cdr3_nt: TGTGCCAGCAGAAGTTGGACTAGCGGGGACTATGAGCAGTTCTTC

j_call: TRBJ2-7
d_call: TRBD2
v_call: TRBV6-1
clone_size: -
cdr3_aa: CASSEVGGGLNEQYF
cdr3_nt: TGTGCCAGCAGTGAAGTGGGCGGGGGGTTGAACGAGCAGTACTTC

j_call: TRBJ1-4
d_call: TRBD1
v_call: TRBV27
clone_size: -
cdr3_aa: CASSPGGGQWNEKLFF
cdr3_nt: TGTGCCAGCAGCCCCGGGGGGGGACAGTGGAATGAAAAACTGTTTTTT

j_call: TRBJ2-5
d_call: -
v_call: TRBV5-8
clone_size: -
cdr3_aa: CASSPGGGLTTETQYF
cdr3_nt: TGTGCCAGCAGCCCGGGGGGCGGGCTGACTACGGAGACCCAGTACTTC

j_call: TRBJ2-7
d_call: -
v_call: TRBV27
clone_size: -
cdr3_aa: CASTPLPGRGYEQYF
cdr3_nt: TGTGCCAGCACCCCCCTGCCGGGTCGGGGCTACGAGCAGTACTTC

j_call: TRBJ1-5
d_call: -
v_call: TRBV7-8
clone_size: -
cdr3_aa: CASSSDSRPQHF
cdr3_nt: TGTGCCAGCAGCTCGGACTCGAGGCCCCAGCATTTT

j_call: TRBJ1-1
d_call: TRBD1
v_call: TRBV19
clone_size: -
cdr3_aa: CASSRGDRGTYTEAFF
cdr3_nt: TGTGCCAGTAGTAGGGGGGACAGGGGGACCTACACTGAAGCTTTCTTT

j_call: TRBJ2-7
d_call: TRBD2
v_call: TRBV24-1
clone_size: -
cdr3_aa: CATSAVGASGTYEQYF
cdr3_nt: TGTGCCACCAGTGCGGTCGGGGCTAGCGGAACCTACGAGCAGTACTTC

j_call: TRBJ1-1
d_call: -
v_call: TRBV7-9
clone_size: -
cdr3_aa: CASSQQGLGTEAFF
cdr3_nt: TGTGCCAGCAGCCAACAGGGTCTAGGGACTGAAGCTTTCTTT

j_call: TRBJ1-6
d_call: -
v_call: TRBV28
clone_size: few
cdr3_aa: CASKPGFSSYNSPLHF
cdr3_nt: TGTGCCAGCAAGCCGGGTTTCAGCTCCTATAATTCACCCCTCCACTTT

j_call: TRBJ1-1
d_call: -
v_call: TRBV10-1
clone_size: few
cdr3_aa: CASSDPGQEAFF
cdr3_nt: TGCGCCAGCAGTGATCCCGGACAAGAAGCTTTCTTT

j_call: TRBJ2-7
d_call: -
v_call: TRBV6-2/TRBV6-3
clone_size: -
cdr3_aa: CASSYPGQKAYEQYF
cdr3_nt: TGTGCCAGCAGTTACCCCGGACAGAAAGCCTACGAGCAGTACTTC

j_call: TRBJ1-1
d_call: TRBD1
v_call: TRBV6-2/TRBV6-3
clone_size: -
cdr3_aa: CASSYSGRGRRNEAFF
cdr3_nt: TGTGCCAGCAGTTACTCAGGCAGGGGGCGTCGGAATGAAGCTTTCTTT

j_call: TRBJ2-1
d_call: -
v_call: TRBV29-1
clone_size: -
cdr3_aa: CSVVRGGSYNEQFF
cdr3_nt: TGCAGCGTTGTACGAGGGGGCTCCTACAATGAGCAGTTCTTC

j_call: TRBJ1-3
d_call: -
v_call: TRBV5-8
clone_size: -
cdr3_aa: CASSSGFTSGNTIYF
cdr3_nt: TGTGCCAGCAGCTCCGGGTTCACGTCTGGAAACACCATATATTTT

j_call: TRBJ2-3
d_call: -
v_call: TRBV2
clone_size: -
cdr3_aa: CASSDSRATDTQYF
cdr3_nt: TGTGCCAGCAGTGATAGCAGGGCCACAGATACGCAGTATTTT

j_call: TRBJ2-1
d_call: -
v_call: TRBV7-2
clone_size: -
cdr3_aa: CASSHNFRGEVEQFF
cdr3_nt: TGTGCCAGCAGCCATAACTTCAGGGGGGAGGTTGAGCAGTTCTTC

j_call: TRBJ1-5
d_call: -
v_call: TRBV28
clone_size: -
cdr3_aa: CASSLLPGNQPQHF
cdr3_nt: TGTGCCAGCAGTTTACTCCCAGGCAATCAGCCCCAGCATTTT

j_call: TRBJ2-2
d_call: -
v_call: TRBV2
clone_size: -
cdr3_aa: CASSDMGAANTGELFF
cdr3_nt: TGTGCCAGCAGTGACATGGGAGCGGCGAACACCGGGGAGCTGTTTTTT

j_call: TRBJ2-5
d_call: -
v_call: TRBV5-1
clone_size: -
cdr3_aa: CASSLGTAGETQYF
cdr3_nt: TGCGCCAGCAGCTTGGGGACAGCGGGGGAGACCCAGTACTTC

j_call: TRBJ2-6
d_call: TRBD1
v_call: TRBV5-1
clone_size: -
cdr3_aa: CASSSRTGGTGANVLTF
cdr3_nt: TGCGCCAGCAGCTCAAGGACAGGGGGCACCGGGGCCAACGTCCTGACTTTC

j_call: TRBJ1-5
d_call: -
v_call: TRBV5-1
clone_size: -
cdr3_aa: CASSLDGGPTQPQHF
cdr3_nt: TGCGCCAGCAGCTTGGATGGCGGTCCCACTCAGCCCCAGCATTTT

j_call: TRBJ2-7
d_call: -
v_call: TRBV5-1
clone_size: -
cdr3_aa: CASSLAGRASGEQYF
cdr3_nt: TGCGCCAGCAGCTTGGCCGGGCGGGCATCGGGCGAGCAGTACTTC

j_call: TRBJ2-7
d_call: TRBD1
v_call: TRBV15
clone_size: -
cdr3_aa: CAIRTGTNYEQYF
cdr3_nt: TGTGCCATTCGGACAGGGACCAACTACGAGCAGTACTTC

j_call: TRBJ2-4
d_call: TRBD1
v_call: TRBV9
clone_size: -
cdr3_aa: CASSVGEGQGLAKNIQYF
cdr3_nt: TGTGCCAGCAGCGTAGGGGAGGGACAGGGGCTAGCCAAAAACATTCAGTACTTC

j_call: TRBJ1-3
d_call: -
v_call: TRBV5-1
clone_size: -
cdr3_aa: CASSLDSGLLNTIYF
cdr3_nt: TGCGCCAGCAGCTTGGATTCCGGTCTTCTGAACACCATATATTTT

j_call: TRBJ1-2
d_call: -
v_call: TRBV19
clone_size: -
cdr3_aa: CASSFSVYGYTF
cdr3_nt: TGTGCCAGTAGTTTCAGTGTCTATGGCTACACCTTC

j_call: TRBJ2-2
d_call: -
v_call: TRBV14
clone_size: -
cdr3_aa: CASSQQGLSTGELFF
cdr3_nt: TGTGCCAGCAGCCAGCAGGGCCTGAGCACCGGGGAGCTGTTTTTT

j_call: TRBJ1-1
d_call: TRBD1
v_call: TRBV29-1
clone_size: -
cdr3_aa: CSASGQEGTEAFF
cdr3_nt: TGCAGCGCCTCGGGACAGGAGGGGACTGAAGCTTTCTTT

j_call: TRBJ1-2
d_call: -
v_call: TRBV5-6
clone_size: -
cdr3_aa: CASSWGQGIYGYTF
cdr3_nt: TGTGCCAGCAGCTGGGGCCAGGGTATCTATGGCTACACCTTC

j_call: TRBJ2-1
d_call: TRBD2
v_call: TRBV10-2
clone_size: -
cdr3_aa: CASSVAGGPTYNEQFF
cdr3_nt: TGCGCCAGCAGTGTGGCGGGGGGGCCGACCTACAATGAGCAGTTCTTC

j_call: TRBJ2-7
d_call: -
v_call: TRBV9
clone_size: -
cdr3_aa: CASSPRPSGEQYF
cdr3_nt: TGTGCCAGCAGCCCGAGGCCGTCGGGGGAGCAGTACTTC

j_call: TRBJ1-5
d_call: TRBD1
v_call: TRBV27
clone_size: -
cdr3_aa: CASSPGTGRNQPQHF
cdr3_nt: TGTGCCAGCAGTCCTGGGACAGGCCGCAATCAGCCCCAGCATTTT

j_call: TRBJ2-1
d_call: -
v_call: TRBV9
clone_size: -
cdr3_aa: CASSVDGYNEQFF
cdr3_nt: TGTGCCAGCAGCGTAGACGGGTACAATGAGCAGTTCTTC

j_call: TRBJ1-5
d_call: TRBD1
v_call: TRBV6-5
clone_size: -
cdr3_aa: CASRRDRGGNQPQHF
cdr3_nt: TGTGCCAGCAGAAGAGACAGGGGCGGCAATCAGCCCCAGCATTTT